Given below is one TCR beta chain in context. This sample was included in a study of T cell responses to AZD1222 COVID-19 vaccine. The CDR3 is 15 amino acids. V was trimmed by 5 bases and J by 2 bases, leaving 16 bases between them. Germline V gene sequence: CDR1 MNHEY, CDR2 SVGAGI. Generated by immunoSEQ multiplex PCR, the TCRdb table keeps only in-frame clones and is missing some. The repertoire holds roughly 250,000 clones, approximately 93% seen once, with around 0.57% in the top ten. Specimen: peripheral blood, collected on day 0 of AZD1222 vaccination. This TCR came from an adult in good health. This rearrangement joins TRBV6-5 to TRBJ2-7; weak D call: TRBD2 (6 bases). The CDR3 nucleotides are TGTGCCAGCAGTCTCCGGGGAGGTGACCCCTACGAGCAGTACTTC. Translated, it gives CASSLRGGDPYEQYF.